Sequencing of this T cell receptor beta chain was carried out in a study of tumor-infiltrating lymphocytes in localized non-small cell lung cancer. Overall study results and limits: Immunotypes IM1 and IM2 had similar TCR-derived T-cell fractions.

Germline V gives CDR1 MGHDK, CDR2 SYGVNS. V was pared by 8 bases and J by 4 bases, with 14 bases of the junction left unmatched. This CDR3 region has 16 residues. Concerning this clone itself: Its antigen is still unknown.

The method was immunoSEQ multiplex PCR; TCRdb's version includes in-frame clones alone and lacks a portion of them. The table has 15,000 or so clones, under 80% seen once. The receptor was isolated from a human donor with non-small cell lung cancer. The rearrangement links TRBV25-1 to TRBJ2-5, with 9 bases fitting TRBD1. Sequencing input: lung tumor tissue. The CDR3 DNA is TGTGCCAGCGGAACCCCTTTGGGACAGGGAGGAGAGACCCAGTACTTC. Translating it yields CASGTPLGQGGETQYF. Full variable domain (rest looked up from reference TRBV25-1 and TRBJ2-5): EADIYQTPRYLVIGTGKKITLECSQTMGHDKMYWYQQDPGMELHLIHYSYGVNSTEKGDLSSESTVSRIRTEHFPLTLESARPSHTSQYLCASGTPLGQGGETQYFGPGTRLLVL.